Each of the 20 T cell receptor beta chains below was sequenced from the same sample in a study of blood T cell repertoires in COVID-19. Clones were read by immunoSEQ multiplex PCR, and TCRdb kept only the in-frame ones, dropping some. This table holds 100,000 or so clones, approximately 80% found once. The sample was peripheral blood. These TCRs come from a woman at least 80 years old with acute or convalescent COVID-19.

The genes are TRBV19 and TRBJ2-2; weak D call: TRBD1 (6 bases). The CDR3 consists of 15 residues. Germline V gene lookup returns CDR1 LNHDA and CDR2 SQIVND (reference sequence). Trimming cost V 2 bases and J 4 bases, with 11 bases left between them. CDR3 residues: CASSITRGSTGELFF. The DNA for the CDR3 is TGTGCCAGTAGTATAACCAGGGGTAGCACCGGGGAGCTGTTTTTT.

This chain joins TRBV9 and TRBJ2-3; 7 bases align to TRBD2. Per the germline V gene, CDR1 is SGDLS and CDR2 is YYNGEE. The ends lost 2 bases at V and 4 bases at J; junction bases unmatched: 4. The CDR3 contains 14 residues. CDR3 region: CASSVGGSADTQYF. Here the CDR3 DNA reads TGTGCCAGCAGCGTCGGGGGGAGCGCAGATACGCAGTATTTT.

V is TRBV5-4 and J is TRBJ2-5; TRBD2 is a possible D gene (6 bases). The CDR3 runs 14 residues. Trimming left V 4 bases short and J 2 bases short, with 12 bases between. Germline loops: CDR1 SGHNT, CDR2 YYREEE (reference sequence). CDR3 coding DNA: TGTGCCAGCAGCCCTGGAGGGCAACAAGAGACCCAGTACTTC. It yields the protein CASSPGGQQETQYF. Complete variable domain (other parts from reference TRBV5-4 and TRBJ2-5): ETGVTQSPTHLIKTRGQQVTLRCSSQSGHNTVSWYQQALGQGPQFIFQYYREEENGRGNFPPRFSGLQFPNYSSELNVNALELDDSALYLCASSPGGQQETQYFGPGTRLLVL.

The V and J genes are TRBV3-1 (or the pseudogene TRBV3-2) and TRBJ2-7; 8 bases fit TRBD2. Germline CDR1 LGHDT, CDR2 YNNKEL (reference sequence). This CDR3 is built from 13 residues. With 1 base clipped from V and 7 bases from J, the junction kept 3 bases outside the gene matches. CDR3 sequence reads: CASSQGSGREQYF. The CDR3 DNA is TGTGCCAGCAGCCAAGGGAGCGGGAGAGAGCAGTACTTC.

The chain uses TRBV5-1 and TRBJ2-2; D is perhaps TRBD2 (5 bases). Per germline, CDR1 SGHRS and CDR2 YFSETQ. V was pared by 4 bases and J by 7 bases, with 14 bases between. The CDR3 length is 14 residues. This chain's CDR3 is CASSRRGEGGELFF. In DNA, the CDR3 is TGCGCCAGCAGCCGTCGGGGAGAGGGCGGGGAGCTGTTTTTT.

Here the CDR3 reads CASMPTTGHTEAFF. The DNA of the CDR3 is TGTGCCAGCATGCCAACGACAGGCCACACTGAAGCTTTCTTT. The chain employs TRBV7-6 and TRBJ1-1; possibly TRBD1 for D (6 bases). The CDR3 is 14 amino acids. V lost 7 bases to trimming and J lost 3 bases, with 15 bases between them. Germline V gives CDR1 SGHVS, CDR2 FNYEAQ. Drawing the rest from reference TRBV7-6 and TRBJ1-1, the complete variable domain is GAGVSQSPRYKVTKRGQDVALRCDPISGHVSLYWYRQALGQGPEFLTYFNYEAQQDKSGLPNDRFSAERPEGSISTLTIQRTEQRDSAMYRCASMPTTGHTEAFFGQGTRLTVV.

This chain links TRBV28 with TRBJ2-2, with a tentative D call TRBD2 (6 bases). V dropped 4 bases and J dropped 1 base, with 13 bases sitting between them. The CDR3 spans 16 residues. Germline CDR1 and CDR2: MDHEN and SYDVKM. The CDR3 nucleotides are TGTGCCAGCAGTTGGGACGGGAGAGGGAACACCGGGGAGCTGTTTTTT. Translated: CASSWDGRGNTGELFF.

The V and J genes are TRBV2 and TRBJ2-6; D remains ambiguous. This CDR3 has 15 amino acids. V lost 6 bases to trimming and J lost 3 bases, with 12 bases between them. CDR1 is SNHLY, CDR2 FYNNEI, per germline. The CDR3 DNA follows: TGTGCCAGCAGAGCTGATTCCCTTGGGGCCAACGTCCTGACTTTC. Amino acids: CASRADSLGANVLTF.

The DNA of the CDR3 is TGTGCCAGCAGCTTGCGACTAGCGGGGGTATACAATGAGCAGTTCTTC. It encodes CASSLRLAGVYNEQFF. The rearrangement uses TRBV7-2 and TRBJ2-1, with 12 bases fitting TRBD2. Germline CDR1 SGHTA, CDR2 FQGNSA. The CDR3 has 16 amino acids. J gave up 4 bases and V 3 bases, and 4 bases lay outside the gene matches.

This chain uses TRBV29-1 with TRBJ1-1; D unresolved. V dropped 6 bases and J dropped 0 bases, with 8 bases sitting between them. This CDR3 comprises 12 residues. Looked up from germline, CDR1 is SQVTM and CDR2 is ANQGSEA. CDR3 region: CSVSNLNTEAFF. DNA for the CDR3: TGCAGCGTGTCTAACTTGAACACTGAAGCTTTCTTT.

This clone showed up just once. CDR3 coding DNA: TGTGCCAGCAGCAATCCACGGGCGGGATCCGGGGAGCTGTTTTTT. This sequence encodes CASSNPRAGSGELFF. The chain joins TRBV9 to TRBJ2-2; a possible D gene is TRBD2 (6 bases). CDR1 SGDLS and CDR2 YYNGEE come from the germline V gene. The CDR3 is 15 amino acids. Trimming stripped 4 bases from V and 6 bases from J, with 16 bases between.

This clone was counted only a few times. The CDR3 protein is CASRVSGNTDTQYF. The CDR3 nucleotides are TGTGCCAGTAGGGTCAGCGGGAACACAGATACGCAGTATTTT. The chain couples TRBV19 to TRBJ2-3, with 7 bases that match TRBD2. Germline V gene data show CDR1 as LNHDA and CDR2 as SQIVND (reference sequence). Losses at the gene ends were 6 bases for V and 2 bases for J; bases not matched to a gene: 5. This CDR3 region has 14 residues.

This sequence joins TRBV15 and TRBJ1-4; D might be TRBD1 (5 bases). Between the trimmed V and J ends, which lost 2 bases and 8 bases, there was a span of 18 bases. The CDR3 is 16 amino acids. Germline assignment: CDR1 LNHNV and CDR2 YYDKDF (reference sequence). The CDR3 loop is CATSRSRQPLGEKLFF. The CDR3 bases are TGTGCCACCAGCAGATCCCGACAGCCCCTGGGAGAAAAACTGTTTTTT.

The CDR3 nucleotides read TGTGCCAGCAGCCAAGATCAAAACAGGGGCAATCAGCCCCAGCATTTT. It specifies CASSQDQNRGNQPQHF. The rearrangement joins TRBV3-1 (or the pseudogene TRBV3-2) to TRBJ1-5; D is perhaps TRBD1 (6 bases). CDR1 and CDR2 (germline): LGHDT, YNNKEL (reference sequence). Trimming removed 0 bases from V and 2 bases from J, with 11 bases in between. The CDR3 is 16 residues long.

A single count supports this clone. The CDR3 sequence: CASSQSGQGEEKLFF. The CDR3 DNA reads TGCGCCAGCAGTCAATCGGGACAGGGGGAAGAAAAACTGTTTTTT. The chain employs TRBV23-1 and TRBJ1-4, with 11 bases lining up with TRBD1. TRBV23-1 is reported as an ORF; its role is uncertain. CDR3 length: 15 residues. The J segment lost 8 bases and the V segment lost 0 bases, leaving 2 bases of the junction unmatched.

The chain recombines TRBV6-1 with TRBJ2-1; 14 nucleotides align to TRBD2. The CDR3 consists of 16 residues. With V trimmed by 4 bases and J by 6 bases, 5 bases remained unmatched. Germline-derived CDR1 and CDR2 are MNHNS and SASEGT. This CDR3 is CASSVPTSGRVNEQFF. The CDR3 nucleotides read TGTGCCAGCAGTGTCCCGACTAGCGGGAGGGTCAATGAGCAGTTCTTC.

The chain joins TRBV20-1 to TRBJ1-1; D gene unclear. This CDR3 spans 11 amino acids. The V end was cut by 4 bases, the J end by 6 bases, with 9 bases between. Per germline, CDR1 DFQATT and CDR2 SNEGSKA (reference sequence). Written as DNA, the CDR3 is TGCAGTGCTATGATAGTCCCTGAAGCTTTCTTT. Amino acids: CSAMIVPEAFF.

The chain links TRBV28 to TRBJ2-5; TRBD2 agrees at 10 bases. The CDR3 contains 16 residues. Germline lookup yields CDR1 MDHEN and CDR2 SYDVKM. The trim removed 2 bases at V and 0 bases at J, leaving 3 bases unmatched. The CDR3 bases are TGTGCCAGCAGTTTAGTGACTAGCGGGTACCAAGAGACCCAGTACTTC. Translated: CASSLVTSGYQETQYF.

The count of this clone is one. The J gene is TRBJ2-1, the V gene TRBV7-9; a weak D match, TRBD1 (5 bases). The CDR3 extends over 12 amino acids. Germline lookup yields CDR1 SEHNR and CDR2 FQNEAQ (reference sequence). The V end lost 4 bases, the J end lost 6 bases, and 7 bases lay between the germline ends. CDR3 protein: CASSSQVNEQFF. The CDR3 region has the DNA TGTGCCAGCAGCTCACAGGTCAATGAGCAGTTCTTC.

The J gene is TRBJ1-5, the V gene TRBV15; unclear D gene. The CDR3 consists of 15 residues. Looked up from germline, CDR1 is LNHNV and CDR2 is YYDKDF (reference sequence). Trimming took off 1 base at V and 6 bases at J, with 13 bases between the two ends. The CDR3 loop is CATSRGGDSGQPQHF. Here the CDR3 DNA reads TGTGCCACCAGCAGAGGCGGAGATTCCGGTCAGCCCCAGCATTTT.